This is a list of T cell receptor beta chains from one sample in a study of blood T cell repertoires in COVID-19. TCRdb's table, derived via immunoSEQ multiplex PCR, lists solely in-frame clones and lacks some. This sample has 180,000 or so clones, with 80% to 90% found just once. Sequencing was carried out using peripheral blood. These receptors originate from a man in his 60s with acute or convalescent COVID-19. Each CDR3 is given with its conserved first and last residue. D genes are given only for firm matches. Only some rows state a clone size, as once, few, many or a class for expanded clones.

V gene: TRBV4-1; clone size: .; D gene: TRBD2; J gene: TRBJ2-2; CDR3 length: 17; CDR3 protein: CASSQVFLAANTGELFF; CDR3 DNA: TGCGCCAGCAGCCAAGTCTTTCTAGCGGCGAACACCGGGGAGCTGTTTTTT
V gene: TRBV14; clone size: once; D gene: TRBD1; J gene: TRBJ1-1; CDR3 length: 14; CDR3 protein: CASSLWTGNTEAFF; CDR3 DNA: TGTGCCAGCAGCCTCTGGACAGGGAACACTGAAGCTTTCTTT
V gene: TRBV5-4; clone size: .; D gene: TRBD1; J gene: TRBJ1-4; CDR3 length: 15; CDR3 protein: CASSPGQPTNEKLFF; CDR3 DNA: TGTGCCAGCAGCCCGGGACAGCCTACTAATGAAAAACTGTTTTTT
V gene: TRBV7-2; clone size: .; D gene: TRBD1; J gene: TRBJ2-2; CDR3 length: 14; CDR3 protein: CASSPRTGAGELFF; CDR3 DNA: TGTGCCAGCAGCCCTCGGACAGGGGCCGGGGAGCTGTTTTTT
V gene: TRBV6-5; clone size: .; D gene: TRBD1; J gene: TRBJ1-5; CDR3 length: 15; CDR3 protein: CASSPLGQGDQPQHF; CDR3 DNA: TGTGCCAGCAGTCCCCTGGGACAGGGAGATCAGCCCCAGCATTTT
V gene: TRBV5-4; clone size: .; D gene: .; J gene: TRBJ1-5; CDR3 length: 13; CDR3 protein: CASSLYENQPQHF; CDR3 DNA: TGTGCCAGCAGCTTGTACGAGAATCAGCCCCAGCATTTT
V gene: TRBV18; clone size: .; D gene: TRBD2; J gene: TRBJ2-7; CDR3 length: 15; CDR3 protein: CASSFPTSGNYEQYF; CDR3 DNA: TGTGCCAGCTCATTTCCGACTAGCGGCAACTACGAGCAGTACTTC
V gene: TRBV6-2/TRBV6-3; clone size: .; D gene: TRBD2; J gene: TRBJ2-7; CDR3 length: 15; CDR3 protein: CASSYVLADIYEQYF; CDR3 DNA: TGTGCCAGCAGTTACGTTCTAGCGGATATCTACGAGCAGTACTTC
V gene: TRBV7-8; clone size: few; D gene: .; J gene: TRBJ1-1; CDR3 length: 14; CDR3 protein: CASSLTSGNTEAFF; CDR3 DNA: TGTGCCAGCAGCCTGACCTCGGGGAACACTGAAGCTTTCTTT
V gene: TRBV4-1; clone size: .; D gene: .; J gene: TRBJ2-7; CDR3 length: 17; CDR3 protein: CASSQDLQTLDHYEQYF; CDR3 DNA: TGCGCCAGCAGCCAAGATTTACAAACACTAGATCACTACGAGCAGTACTTC
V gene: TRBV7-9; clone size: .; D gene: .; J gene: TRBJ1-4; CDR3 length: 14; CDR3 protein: CASSLGRGREKLFF; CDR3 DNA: TGTGCCAGCAGCTTAGGGCGGGGGCGAGAAAAACTGTTTTTT
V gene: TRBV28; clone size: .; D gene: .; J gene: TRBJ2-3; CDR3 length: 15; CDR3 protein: CASTGAGISTDTQYF; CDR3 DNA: TGTGCCAGCACTGGTGCAGGGATAAGCACAGATACGCAGTATTTT
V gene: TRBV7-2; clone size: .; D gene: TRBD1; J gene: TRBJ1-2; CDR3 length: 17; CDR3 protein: CASSWGTGGGANYGYTF; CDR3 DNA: TGTGCCAGCAGCTGGGGGACAGGGGGCGGTGCTAACTATGGCTACACCTTC
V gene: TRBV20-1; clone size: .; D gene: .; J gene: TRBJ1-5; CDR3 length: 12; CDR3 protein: CSASQGNQPQHF; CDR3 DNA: TGCAGTGCTAGTCAGGGCAACCAGCCCCAGCATTTT
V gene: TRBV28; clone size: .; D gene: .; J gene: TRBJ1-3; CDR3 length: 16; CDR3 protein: CASTRMAGLSGNTIYF; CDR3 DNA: TGTGCCAGCACGAGGATGGCAGGGCTCTCTGGAAACACCATATATTTT
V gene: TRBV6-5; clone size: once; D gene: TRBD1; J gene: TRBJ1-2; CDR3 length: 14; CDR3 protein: CASKRDRGLNGYTF; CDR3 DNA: TGTGCCAGCAAGCGTGACAGGGGGCTTAACGGCTACACCTTC
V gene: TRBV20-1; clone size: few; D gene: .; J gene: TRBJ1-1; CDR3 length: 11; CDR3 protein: CSAKGVGRAFF; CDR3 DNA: TGCAGTGCTAAAGGGGTCGGTCGAGCTTTCTTT
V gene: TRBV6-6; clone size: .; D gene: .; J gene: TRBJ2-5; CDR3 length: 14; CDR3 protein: CASSYGDNQGTQYF; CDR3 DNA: TGTGCCAGCAGTTACGGGGACAACCAGGGGACCCAGTACTTC
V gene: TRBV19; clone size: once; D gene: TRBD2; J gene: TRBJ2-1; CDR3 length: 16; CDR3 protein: CASSIFGTSEYNEQFF; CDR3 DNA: TGTGCCAGTAGTATATTCGGGACTAGTGAGTACAATGAGCAGTTCTTC
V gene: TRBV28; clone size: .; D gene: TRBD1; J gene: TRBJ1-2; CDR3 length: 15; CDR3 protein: CASSLPRQGLSGYTF; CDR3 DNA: TGTGCCAGCAGTTTACCTCGACAGGGTTTAAGTGGCTACACCTTC
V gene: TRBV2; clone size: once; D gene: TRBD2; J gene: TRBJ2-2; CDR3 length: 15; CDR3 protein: CASTGLAPYTGELFF; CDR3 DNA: TGTGCCAGCACCGGACTAGCGCCTTACACCGGGGAGCTGTTTTTT
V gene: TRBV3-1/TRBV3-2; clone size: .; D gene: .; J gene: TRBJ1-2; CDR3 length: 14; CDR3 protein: CASSRRGQNNGYTF; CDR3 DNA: TGTGCCAGCAGTCGCCGCGGGCAGAACAATGGCTACACCTTC
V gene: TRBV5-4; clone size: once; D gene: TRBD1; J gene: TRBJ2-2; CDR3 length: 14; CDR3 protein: CASRGTGTTGELFF; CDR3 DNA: TGTGCCAGCAGGGGGACAGGGACCACCGGGGAGCTGTTTTTT
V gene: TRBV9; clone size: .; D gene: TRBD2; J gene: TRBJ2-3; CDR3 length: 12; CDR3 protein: CASSVLAGTQYF; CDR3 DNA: TGTGCCAGCAGCGTACTAGCGGGGACGCAGTATTTT
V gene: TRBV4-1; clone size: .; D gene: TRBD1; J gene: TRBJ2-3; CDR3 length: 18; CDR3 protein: CASSQGRQGAIWADTQYF; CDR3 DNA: TGCGCCAGCAGCCAAGGACGGCAGGGGGCGATTTGGGCAGATACGCAGTATTTT